This is a list of T cell receptor beta chains from one sample in a study of blood T cell repertoires in COVID-19. Data came from immunoSEQ multiplex PCR; TCRdb stores just in-frame clones and leaves some out. This sample has about 120,000 clones, with over 60% found just once. Sequencing was done on a sample of peripheral blood. These receptors were collected from a woman of 80 years or more with active or convalescent COVID-19. The CDR3 runs from the conserved cysteine through the conserved F or W. Fields, in order: CDR3 protein, CDR3 DNA, V gene, D gene, clone size, J gene. D genes are given only for firm matches. Only some rows state a clone size, as once, few, many or a class for expanded clones.

cdr3_aa: CASSVADGGGIYEQYF
cdr3_nt: TGTGCCAGCAGCGTAGCTGATGGGGGGGGAATCTACGAGCAGTACTTC
v_call: TRBV9
d_call: TRBD2
clone_size: NA
j_call: TRBJ2-7

cdr3_aa: CASNTGNTEAFF
cdr3_nt: TGTGCCAGCAATACAGGGAACACTGAAGCTTTCTTT
v_call: TRBV2
d_call: NA
clone_size: NA
j_call: TRBJ1-1

cdr3_aa: CASSRTTGAADTQYF
cdr3_nt: TGTGCCAGCAGCCGGACGACGGGAGCCGCGGATACGCAGTATTTT
v_call: TRBV7-2
d_call: NA
clone_size: NA
j_call: TRBJ2-3

cdr3_aa: CASSAGTSLPLYNEQFF
cdr3_nt: TGTGCCAGTAGTGCCGGGACTAGTCTTCCCCTATACAATGAGCAGTTCTTC
v_call: TRBV19
d_call: TRBD2
clone_size: NA
j_call: TRBJ2-1

cdr3_aa: CASSRRGTYEQYF
cdr3_nt: TGTGCCAGCAGCCGGAGGGGAACCTACGAGCAGTACTTC
v_call: TRBV3-1/TRBV3-2
d_call: NA
clone_size: NA
j_call: TRBJ2-7

cdr3_aa: CASSSLRTAIYF
cdr3_nt: TGTGCCAGCTCATCCCTTCGAACGGCCATATATTTT
v_call: TRBV18
d_call: NA
clone_size: NA
j_call: TRBJ1-3

cdr3_aa: CASSWGLSSYEQYF
cdr3_nt: TGTGCCAGCAGCTGGGGCCTCTCCTCCTACGAGCAGTACTTC
v_call: TRBV7-2
d_call: NA
clone_size: NA
j_call: TRBJ2-7

cdr3_aa: CASSLTTGVGYTF
cdr3_nt: TGTGCCAGCAGCTTAACGACAGGGGTTGGCTACACCTTC
v_call: TRBV7-3
d_call: TRBD1
clone_size: few
j_call: TRBJ1-2

cdr3_aa: CASSLAGESYNEQFF
cdr3_nt: TGTGCCAGCAGCTTAGCGGGAGAGTCCTACAATGAGCAGTTCTTC
v_call: TRBV11-2
d_call: NA
clone_size: NA
j_call: TRBJ2-1

cdr3_aa: CASSQGQVYETQYF
cdr3_nt: TGTGCCAGCAGTCAGGGACAGGTTTATGAGACCCAGTACTTC
v_call: TRBV6-2/TRBV6-3
d_call: TRBD1
clone_size: NA
j_call: TRBJ2-5

cdr3_aa: CASARREAYYEQYF
cdr3_nt: TGTGCCAGCGCTCGGCGGGAGGCTTACTACGAGCAGTACTTC
v_call: TRBV5-5
d_call: TRBD2
clone_size: many
j_call: TRBJ2-7

cdr3_aa: CASSGTGSFEQYF
cdr3_nt: TGTGCCAGCAGCGGGACAGGGTCATTCGAGCAGTACTTC
v_call: TRBV7-9
d_call: TRBD1
clone_size: NA
j_call: TRBJ2-7

cdr3_aa: CASSLGQLGGGEKLFF
cdr3_nt: TGTGCCAGCAGCTTAGGGCAGTTGGGAGGTGGTGAAAAACTGTTTTTT
v_call: TRBV7-2
d_call: NA
clone_size: NA
j_call: TRBJ1-4

cdr3_aa: CSAVVTEAFF
cdr3_nt: TGCAGCGCCGTAGTAACTGAAGCTTTCTTT
v_call: TRBV29-1
d_call: NA
clone_size: once
j_call: TRBJ1-1

cdr3_aa: CASLLGGVGLNEQFF
cdr3_nt: TGTGCCAGCCTTCTTGGTGGAGTAGGTCTTAATGAGCAGTTCTTC
v_call: TRBV7-2
d_call: NA
clone_size: NA
j_call: TRBJ2-1

cdr3_aa: CASSWTSGGNEQFF
cdr3_nt: TGCGCCAGCAGCTGGACTAGCGGTGGCAATGAGCAGTTCTTC
v_call: TRBV5-1
d_call: TRBD2
clone_size: NA
j_call: TRBJ2-1

cdr3_aa: CARQGASEAFF
cdr3_nt: TGTGCCAGGCAGGGGGCCTCTGAAGCTTTCTTT
v_call: TRBV19
d_call: TRBD1
clone_size: NA
j_call: TRBJ1-1

cdr3_aa: CSVGPSGRFYNEQFF
cdr3_nt: TGCAGCGTGGGACCTAGCGGGAGATTCTACAATGAGCAGTTCTTC
v_call: TRBV29-1
d_call: TRBD2
clone_size: NA
j_call: TRBJ2-1

cdr3_aa: CASSKLIGQLHSTDTQYF
cdr3_nt: TGTGCCAGCAGCAAGTTAATTGGACAGCTCCATAGCACAGATACGCAGTATTTT
v_call: TRBV21-1
d_call: NA
clone_size: NA
j_call: TRBJ2-3

cdr3_aa: CASSRGTTDTQYF
cdr3_nt: TGCGCCAGCAGCAGGGGAACCACAGATACGCAGTATTTT
v_call: TRBV5-1
d_call: NA
clone_size: NA
j_call: TRBJ2-3

cdr3_aa: CSVTAGGLYNEQFF
cdr3_nt: TGCAGCGTTACGGCAGGGGGGCTTTACAATGAGCAGTTCTTC
v_call: TRBV29-1
d_call: NA
clone_size: NA
j_call: TRBJ2-1

cdr3_aa: CSVEVGATTDTQYF
cdr3_nt: TGCAGCGTTGAAGTCGGAGCGACCACAGATACGCAGTATTTT
v_call: TRBV29-1
d_call: NA
clone_size: NA
j_call: TRBJ2-3

cdr3_aa: CASRVYREGEAFF
cdr3_nt: TGTGCCAGCAGAGTATACAGGGAAGGTGAAGCTTTCTTT
v_call: TRBV6-5
d_call: NA
clone_size: NA
j_call: TRBJ1-1

cdr3_aa: CASSGGDRAQPQHF
cdr3_nt: TGTGCCAGCAGTGGAGGGGACAGGGCCCAGCCCCAGCATTTT
v_call: TRBV2
d_call: TRBD1
clone_size: NA
j_call: TRBJ1-5

cdr3_aa: CASSLTPVDGVQETQYF
cdr3_nt: TGTGCCAGCAGCTTAACCCCGGTGGATGGAGTCCAAGAGACCCAGTACTTC
v_call: TRBV7-9
d_call: NA
clone_size: NA
j_call: TRBJ2-5

cdr3_aa: CASSFSPNYGYTF
cdr3_nt: TGTGCCAGCAGCTTCAGTCCTAACTATGGCTACACCTTC
v_call: TRBV7-8
d_call: NA
clone_size: NA
j_call: TRBJ1-2

cdr3_aa: CASSLVLTENLYYGYTF
cdr3_nt: TGTGCCAGCAGCTTAGTGCTGACAGAGAACCTCTACTATGGCTACACCTTC
v_call: TRBV7-2
d_call: NA
clone_size: NA
j_call: TRBJ1-2

cdr3_aa: CASSFVAGVYEQYF
cdr3_nt: TGTGCCAGCAGCTTTGTAGCGGGAGTCTACGAGCAGTACTTC
v_call: TRBV11-2
d_call: TRBD2
clone_size: NA
j_call: TRBJ2-7

cdr3_aa: CASVSTEAFF
cdr3_nt: TGTGCCAGCGTATCCACTGAAGCTTTCTTT
v_call: TRBV21-1
d_call: NA
clone_size: NA
j_call: TRBJ1-1

cdr3_aa: CASSPGTDSPQYF
cdr3_nt: TGTGCCAGCAGCCCCGGGACAGACTCTCCGCAGTACTTC
v_call: TRBV5-4
d_call: TRBD1
clone_size: NA
j_call: TRBJ2-7

cdr3_aa: CATSDPLSYEQYF
cdr3_nt: TGTGCCACCAGTGACCCCCTCTCCTACGAGCAGTACTTC
v_call: TRBV24-1
d_call: NA
clone_size: NA
j_call: TRBJ2-7

cdr3_aa: CASSRGSGTGELFF
cdr3_nt: TGTGCCAGCAGCCGCGGTTCGGGCACCGGGGAGCTGTTTTTT
v_call: TRBV7-3
d_call: NA
clone_size: NA
j_call: TRBJ2-2

cdr3_aa: CASNDTGTSYEQYF
cdr3_nt: TGTGCCAGTAACGATACAGGGACGAGCTACGAGCAGTACTTC
v_call: TRBV19
d_call: NA
clone_size: NA
j_call: TRBJ2-7

cdr3_aa: CSASEPGRGRNQPQHF
cdr3_nt: TGCAGTGCTAGTGAACCGGGCAGGGGGAGAAATCAGCCCCAGCATTTT
v_call: TRBV20-1
d_call: TRBD1
clone_size: NA
j_call: TRBJ1-5

cdr3_aa: CASSLGGGGYTEAFF
cdr3_nt: TGTGCCAGCAGCTTAGGCGGGGGGGGTTACACTGAAGCTTTCTTT
v_call: TRBV7-2
d_call: NA
clone_size: once
j_call: TRBJ1-1

cdr3_aa: CASSRVGSPYEQYF
cdr3_nt: TGTGCCAGCAGCCGGGTGGGGAGTCCCTACGAGCAGTACTTC
v_call: TRBV7-9
d_call: NA
clone_size: NA
j_call: TRBJ2-7

cdr3_aa: CASSPGEETQYF
cdr3_nt: TGTGCCAGCTCACCTGGAGAAGAGACCCAGTACTTC
v_call: TRBV18
d_call: NA
clone_size: NA
j_call: TRBJ2-5

cdr3_aa: CASSPGLNNEQFF
cdr3_nt: TGTGCCAGCAGCCCGGGACTAAACAATGAGCAGTTCTTC
v_call: TRBV16
d_call: TRBD2
clone_size: NA
j_call: TRBJ2-1

cdr3_aa: CASSQAPGLPSNEQFF
cdr3_nt: TGTGCCAGCAGCCAAGCGCCGGGACTGCCCTCCAATGAGCAGTTCTTC
v_call: TRBV11-3
d_call: NA
clone_size: NA
j_call: TRBJ2-1

cdr3_aa: CASSSEEMGLAGRNEQFF
cdr3_nt: TGTGCCAGCAGCTCTGAGGAGATGGGACTAGCGGGGAGGAATGAGCAGTTCTTC
v_call: TRBV11-3
d_call: TRBD2
clone_size: few
j_call: TRBJ2-1

cdr3_aa: CASSFQGYQETQYF
cdr3_nt: TGTGCCAGCAGCTTCCAGGGATATCAAGAGACCCAGTACTTC
v_call: TRBV7-2
d_call: NA
clone_size: NA
j_call: TRBJ2-5

cdr3_aa: CASSARRLAASTGELFF
cdr3_nt: TGTGCCAGCAGTGCCCGCCGACTAGCGGCAAGCACCGGGGAGCTGTTTTTT
v_call: TRBV6-1
d_call: TRBD2
clone_size: NA
j_call: TRBJ2-2

cdr3_aa: CASSSGSGGTQYF
cdr3_nt: TGTGCCAGCAGCTCCGGGTCGGGAGGTACGCAGTATTTT
v_call: TRBV7-3
d_call: TRBD2
clone_size: NA
j_call: TRBJ2-3

cdr3_aa: CASSRTGVNTEAFF
cdr3_nt: TGCGCCAGCAGTCGTACAGGGGTGAACACTGAAGCTTTCTTT
v_call: TRBV10-1
d_call: TRBD1
clone_size: once
j_call: TRBJ1-1

cdr3_aa: CASSSGTGIYEQYF
cdr3_nt: TGTGCCAGCAGCTCCGGGACAGGGATCTACGAGCAGTACTTC
v_call: TRBV7-6
d_call: TRBD1
clone_size: NA
j_call: TRBJ2-7

cdr3_aa: CASSLGGTSGTDTQYF
cdr3_nt: TGCGCCAGCAGCTTGGGTGGGACTAGCGGCACAGATACGCAGTATTTT
v_call: TRBV5-1
d_call: TRBD2
clone_size: NA
j_call: TRBJ2-3